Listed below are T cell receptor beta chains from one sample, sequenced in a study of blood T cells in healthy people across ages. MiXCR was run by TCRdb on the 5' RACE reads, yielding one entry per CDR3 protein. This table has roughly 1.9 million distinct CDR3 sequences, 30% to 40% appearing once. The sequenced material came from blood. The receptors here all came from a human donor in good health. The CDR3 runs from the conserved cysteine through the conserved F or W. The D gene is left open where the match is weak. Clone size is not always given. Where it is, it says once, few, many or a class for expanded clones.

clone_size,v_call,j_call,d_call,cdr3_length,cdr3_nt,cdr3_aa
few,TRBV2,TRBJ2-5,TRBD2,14,TGTGCCAGCAGTTCAGGACTAGCGACCGAGACCCAGTACTTC,CASSSGLATETQYF
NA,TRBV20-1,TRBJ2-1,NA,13,TGCAGTGCGCTTCCCCCCTTGGAGAATGAGCAGTTCTTC,CSALPPLENEQFF
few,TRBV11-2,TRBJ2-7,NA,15,TGTGCCAGCAGCTTAGTGGCAGTTACCTCCTACGAGCAGTACTTC,CASSLVAVTSYEQYF
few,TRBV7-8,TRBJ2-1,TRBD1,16,TGTGCCAGCAGCTTATTCCCCCGGGACAGTGACAATGAGCAGTTCTTC,CASSLFPRDSDNEQFF
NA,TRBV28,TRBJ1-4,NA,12,TGTGCCAGCAGGCAGGGAAATGAAAAACTGTTTTTT,CASRQGNEKLFF
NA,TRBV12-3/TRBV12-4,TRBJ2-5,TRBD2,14,TGTGCCACCGCCTTTTGGCGGGGGACAGAGACCCAGTACTTC,CATAFWRGTETQYF
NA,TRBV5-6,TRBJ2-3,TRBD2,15,TGTGCCAGCAACCCGCCGGGACTAATCACAGATACGCAGTATTTT,CASNPPGLITDTQYF
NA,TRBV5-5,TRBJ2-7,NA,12,TGTGCCAGCTTATCTCCCGCCTACGAGCAGTACTTC,CASLSPAYEQYF
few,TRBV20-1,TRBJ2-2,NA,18,TGCAGTGCTAGATGGGGGCGGGGGAGGCCCCCAAACACCGGGGAGCTGTTTTTT,CSARWGRGRPPNTGELFF
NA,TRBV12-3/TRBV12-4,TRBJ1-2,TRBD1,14,TGTGCCAGCAGAAGGGACAGGCCGGGCTGTGGCTACACCTTC,CASRRDRPGCGYTF
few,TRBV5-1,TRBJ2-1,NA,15,TGCGCCAGCGTGGCTACAGGGTCCTCCTACAATGAGCAGTTCTTC,CASVATGSSYNEQFF
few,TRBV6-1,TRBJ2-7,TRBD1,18,TGTGCCACCAGACCGGGACAGGGGCCGCTTCGGGATTCCTACGAGCAGTACTTC,CATRPGQGPLRDSYEQYF
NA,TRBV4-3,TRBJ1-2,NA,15,TGCGCCTGCAGCCAAGAACGCGGGATAAACTATGGCTACACCTTC,CACSQERGINYGYTF
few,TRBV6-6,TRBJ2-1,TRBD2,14,TGTGCCAGCAGCTCCCATACTAGCGTAAGTGAGCAGTTCTTC,CASSSHTSVSEQFF
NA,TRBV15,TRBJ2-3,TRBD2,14,TGTGCCACCAGGATCAGCGGGGGCACAGATACGCAGTATTTT,CATRISGGTDTQYF
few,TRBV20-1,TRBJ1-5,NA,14,TGCAGTGCTATTGGGGGCGAAGTTGCCCAGCCCCAGCATTTT,CSAIGGEVAQPQHF
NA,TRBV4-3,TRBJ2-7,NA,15,TGCGCCAGCAGCCAAGATGGCACGCCTTCCTACGAGCAGTACTTC,CASSQDGTPSYEQYF
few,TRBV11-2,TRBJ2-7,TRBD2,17,TGTGCCAGCAGCTCCGCGACTAGCGGGGGGGCTTTAAACGAGCAGTACTTC,CASSSATSGGALNEQYF
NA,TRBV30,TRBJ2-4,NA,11,TGTGCCTGGAGCTTGGGAAACATTCAGTACTTC,CAWSLGNIQYF
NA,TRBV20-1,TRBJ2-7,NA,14,TGCAGTGCTAGGACGGCCATGGGCTCCTACGAGCAGTACTTC,CSARTAMGSYEQYF
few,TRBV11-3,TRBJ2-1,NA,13,TGTGCCAGCAGCTCCCGCAGGGGCAATGAGCAGTTCTTC,CASSSRRGNEQFF
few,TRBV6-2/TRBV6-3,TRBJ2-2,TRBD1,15,TGTGCCAGCAGAGACAGGGGGACTCACACCGGGGAGCTGTTTTTT,CASRDRGTHTGELFF
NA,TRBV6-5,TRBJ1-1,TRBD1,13,TGTGCCAGCAGGCTTGGCAGGGGGACTGAAGCTTTCTTT,CASRLGRGTEAFF
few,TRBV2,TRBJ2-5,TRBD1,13,TGTGCCAGCAGTGAGGGACAGGGAGGAACCCAGTACTTC,CASSEGQGGTQYF
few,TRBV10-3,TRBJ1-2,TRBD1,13,TGTGCCATCGGGGCGACAGGGGGTCGTGGCTACACCTTC,CAIGATGGRGYTF
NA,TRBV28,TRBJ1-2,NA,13,TGTGCCAGCAGGACCTGGGGTGGGGATGGCTACACCTTC,CASRTWGGDGYTF
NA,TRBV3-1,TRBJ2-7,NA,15,TGTGCCAGCAGCCAAGCATGGGACGTAATCTACGAGCAGTACTTC,CASSQAWDVIYEQYF
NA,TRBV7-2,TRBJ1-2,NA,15,TGTGCCAGCAGCTTACGATTCGGCGGTAACTATGGCTACACCTTC,CASSLRFGGNYGYTF
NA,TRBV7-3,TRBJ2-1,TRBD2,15,TGTGCCAGCAGCTTAACGAGACTAGCGGGGACTGAGCAGTTCTTC,CASSLTRLAGTEQFF
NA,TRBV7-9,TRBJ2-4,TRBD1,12,TGTGCCACAAAACAGGGGGCGGGTGAGCAGTACTTC,CATKQGAGEQYF
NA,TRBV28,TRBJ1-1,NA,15,TGTGCCAGCAATACCCCGGGACACCTGAACACTGAAGCTTTCTTT,CASNTPGHLNTEAFF
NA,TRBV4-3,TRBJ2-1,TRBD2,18,TGCGCCAGCAGCCAACCGGTAGCGGGTACAAGCTCCTACAATGAGCAGTTCTTC,CASSQPVAGTSSYNEQFF
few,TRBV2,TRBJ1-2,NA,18,TGTGCCAGCCTCTCGATCTTCGGCGCTCCGCCGGGCATCTATGGCTACACCTTC,CASLSIFGAPPGIYGYTF
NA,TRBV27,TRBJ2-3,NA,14,TGTGCCAGCAGTTTGGCCAACGAGGTAGATACGCAGTATTTT,CASSLANEVDTQYF
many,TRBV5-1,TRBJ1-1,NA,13,TGTGCCAGCAGCCCCGAGGGGAACACTGAAGCTTTCTTT,CASSPEGNTEAFF
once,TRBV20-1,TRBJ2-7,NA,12,TGCAGTGCGAGGTCGAGCTCCTACGAGCGGTACTTC,CSARSSSYERYF
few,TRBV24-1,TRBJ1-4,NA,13,TGTGCCACCAGTGACACAGGAAATGAAAAACTGTTTTTT,CATSDTGNEKLFF
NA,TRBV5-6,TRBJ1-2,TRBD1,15,TGTGCCAGCAGCGTCGGGACAGTTAACTATGTGGGCTACACCTTC,CASSVGTVNYVGYTF
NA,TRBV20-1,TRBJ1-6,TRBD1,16,TGCAGTGCCCCCCTCCCCGGGACAGCTGATAATTCACCCCTCCACTTT,CSAPLPGTADNSPLHF
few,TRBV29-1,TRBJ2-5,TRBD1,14,TGCAGCGTTCGAACCGGGACAGGGGACGGGACCCAGTACTTC,CSVRTGTGDGTQYF
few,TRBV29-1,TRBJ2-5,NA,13,TGCAGCGTTGAGGGAAGGACTGAAGAGACCCAGTACTTC,CSVEGRTEETQYF
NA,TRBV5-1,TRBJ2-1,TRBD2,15,TGCGCCAGCAGCCCCTCCTGGGGGGGCTACAATGAGCAGTTCTTC,CASSPSWGGYNEQFF
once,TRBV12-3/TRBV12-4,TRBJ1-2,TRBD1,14,TGTGCCAGCAGCCGGACAGGCTCCCCATATGGCTACACCTTC,CASSRTGSPYGYTF
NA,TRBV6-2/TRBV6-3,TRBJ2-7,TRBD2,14,TGTGCCAGCAGCCAAGGACTAGACTACTACGAGCAGTACTTC,CASSQGLDYYEQYF
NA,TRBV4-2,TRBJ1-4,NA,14,TGTGCCAGCAGCCAAGTCGCAACTAATGAAAAACTGTTTTTT,CASSQVATNEKLFF
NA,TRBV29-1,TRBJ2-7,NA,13,TGCAGCGTTGTTCAGGGGGGTTCGGGCGAGCAGTACTTC,CSVVQGGSGEQYF
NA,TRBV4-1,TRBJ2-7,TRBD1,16,TGCGCCAGCAGCCAAGGACAGGGGATGATGAACAATGAGCAGTACTTC,CASSQGQGMMNNEQYF
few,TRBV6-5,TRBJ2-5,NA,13,TGTGCCAGCAGCAATGGGTTAAAAGAGACCCAGTACTTC,CASSNGLKETQYF
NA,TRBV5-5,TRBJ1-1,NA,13,TGTGCCAGCAGCCCCGGGACTCAGCCTGAAGCTTTCTTT,CASSPGTQPEAFF
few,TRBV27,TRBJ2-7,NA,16,TGTGCCAGCATCGGAAACGGGATTAACGGCTCCTACGAGCAGTACTTC,CASIGNGINGSYEQYF
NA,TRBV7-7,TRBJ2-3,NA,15,TGTGCCAGCAGCTTAGGAACAGCACACACAGATACGCAGTATTTT,CASSLGTAHTDTQYF
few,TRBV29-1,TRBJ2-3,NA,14,TGCAGCGTTCCGGACTTATCTAGCACAGATACGCAGTATTTT,CSVPDLSSTDTQYF
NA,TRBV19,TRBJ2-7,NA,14,TGTGCCAGTAGTATCCGACACCAATCCTACGAGCAGTACTTC,CASSIRHQSYEQYF